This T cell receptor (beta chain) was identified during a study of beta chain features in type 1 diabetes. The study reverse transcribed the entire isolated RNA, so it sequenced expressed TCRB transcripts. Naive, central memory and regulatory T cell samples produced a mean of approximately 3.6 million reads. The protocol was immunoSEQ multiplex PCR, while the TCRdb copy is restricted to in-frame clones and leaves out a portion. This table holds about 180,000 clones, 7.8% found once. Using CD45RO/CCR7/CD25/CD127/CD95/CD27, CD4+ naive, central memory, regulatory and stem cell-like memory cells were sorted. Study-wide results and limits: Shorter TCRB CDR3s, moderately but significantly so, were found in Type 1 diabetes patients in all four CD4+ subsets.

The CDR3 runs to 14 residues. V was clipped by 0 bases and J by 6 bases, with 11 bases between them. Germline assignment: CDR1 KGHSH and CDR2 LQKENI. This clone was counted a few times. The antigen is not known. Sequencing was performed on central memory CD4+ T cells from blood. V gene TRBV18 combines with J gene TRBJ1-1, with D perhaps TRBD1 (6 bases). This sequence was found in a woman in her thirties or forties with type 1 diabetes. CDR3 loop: CASSPPGGVSEAFF. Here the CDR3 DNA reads TGTGCCAGCTCACCACCAGGGGGTGTCTCTGAAGCTTTCTTT.